This TCR beta chain was identified during a study of cytomegalovirus exposure and HLA in healthy donors. The germline V and J ends were trimmed by 2 bases and 2 bases, with 8 bases remaining between them. CDR3 length: 14 residues. Germline-derived CDR1 and CDR2 are SGHRS and YFSETQ. Use of 60 Vbeta and 13 Jbeta primers characterized the PCR. Some clones are missing from TCRdb's copy, which holds only in-frame ones; the method was immunoSEQ multiplex PCR. The table lists 150,000 to 200,000 clones, around 81% of them singletons, with approximately 2.1% in the top ten. There are a few counts of this clone. Its antigen is unknown. General study results and limits: An analysis was carried out later, and it reportedly showed fewer N-insertions in an Asian-associated ancestry cluster than the roughly 670-donor mean. The presence/absence work took it that sequencing depth was about the same across donors. Listed as cytomegalovirus-associated were 150 to 200 TCR beta chains.

The sample was PBMCs. The clonotype originates from a man aged 25-45 years in good health and CMV-seronegative. The chain links TRBV5-1 to TRBJ2-4; a possible D gene is TRBD1 (6 bases). The CDR3 nucleotides read TGCGCCAGCAGCTTAACAGGGTCCAAAAACATTCAGTACTTC. Amino acids: CASSLTGSKNIQYF.